This T cell receptor (beta chain) was identified in a study of shared clonotypes between healthy human individuals. Findings and limits, study-wide: Memory subsets generally showed lower estimated richness than naive subsets. The small donor group covered limited genetic and exposure diversity.

CDR3 length: 14 residues. V dropped 3 bases and J dropped 7; count of bases not matched to a gene: 11. CDR1 is SQVTM, CDR2 ANQGSEA, per germline. Only one count was recorded for this clone. The target antigen is unknown. Produced via immunoSEQ multiplex PCR; TCRdb's table is partial and in-frame only. Here the sample spans about 1,900,000 clones, about 95% being singletons. Naive-designated CD8 cells lacked CD45RO, were positively enriched for CCR7, and omitted terminally differentiated effector memory CD45RA+ cells. The receptor was derived from a young man in good health. The sample comprised naive CD8+ T cells sorted from blood. The chain has TRBV29-1 and TRBJ1-1; 7 bases line up with TRBD1. The CDR3 bases are TGCAGCGTTGAGGGGACAGAGGTCCCTATTGAAGCTTTCTTT. Amino acid sequence: CSVEGTEVPIEAFF.